The 18 T cell receptor beta chains listed next were all sequenced from one sample in a study of blood T cell repertoires in COVID-19. TCRdb's table, derived via immunoSEQ multiplex PCR, lists solely in-frame clones and lacks some. The table shows 33,000 or so clones, with 90% occurring only once. The sample taken for sequencing was peripheral blood. The source of these receptors is a man between 65 and 85 years old with active or convalescent COVID-19.

The V and J genes are TRBV4-1 and TRBJ1-4; TRBD1 matches 7 bases. Germline V lookup: CDR1 MGHRA, CDR2 YSYEKL. Germline trimming cut 4 bases from V and 4 bases from J; bases unmatched to any gene: 6. The length of the CDR3 is 15 residues. The CDR3 reads CASSPPRQGNEKLFF. CDR3 in DNA: TGCGCCAGCAGCCCCCCGAGACAGGGTAATGAAAAACTGTTTTTT.

The chain combines TRBV9 with TRBJ1-2; D unresolved. The CDR3 spans 14 residues. Germline V lookup: CDR1 SGDLS, CDR2 YYNGEE. V lost 4 bases to trimming and J lost 1 base, with 11 bases between them. CDR3 sequence reads: CASSPPGVNYGYTF. In DNA, the CDR3 is TGTGCCAGCAGCCCCCCCGGGGTTAACTATGGCTACACCTTC.

This sequence joins TRBV5-1 and TRBJ1-1; D is undetermined. The CDR3 sequence is 12 residues long. The V and J ends lost 0 bases and 3 bases respectively, with 3 bases between them. Germline V CDR1 and CDR2: SGHRS, YFSETQ. For the CDR3, the DNA is TGCGCCAGCAGCTTGGCAGACACTGAAGCTTTCTTT. Translated, it gives CASSLADTEAFF.

The chain links TRBV5-6 to TRBJ1-3; D gene uncertain. CDR3 length: 16 amino acids. CDR1 SGHDT and CDR2 YYEEEE come from the germline V gene. V lost 0 bases, J lost 0 bases, and 10 bases lay in between. CDR3 nucleotides: TGTGCCAGCAGCTTGGTTGGCTCCCCCTCTGGAAACACCATATATTTT. It encodes CASSLVGSPSGNTIYF.

The V and J genes are TRBV11-2 and TRBJ1-2; D uncertain. Trimming stripped 0 bases from V and 4 bases from J, with 9 bases between. CDR1 and CDR2 (germline): SGHAT, FQNNGV. The CDR3 has 14 residues. Written as DNA, the CDR3 is TGTGCCAGCAGCTTAGATTCCAATCCCTATGGCTACACCTTC. Its protein product is CASSLDSNPYGYTF.

The V and J genes are TRBV6-2 or TRBV6-3 and TRBJ1-5, with TRBD1 identical over 9 bases. The CDR3 covers 16 residues. V was clipped by 4 bases and J by 5 bases; unmatched bases: 9. Germline CDR1 is MNHEY and CDR2 is SVGEGT. The CDR3 region has the DNA TGTGCCAGCAGTTTGGGGACAGGGAGGTTTTATCAGCCCCAGCATTTT. Amino acid sequence: CASSLGTGRFYQPQHF.

The V and J genes are TRBV19 and TRBJ1-5; D gene unclear. V dropped 6 bases and J dropped 2 bases, with 14 bases sitting between them. The CDR3 runs to 15 residues. CDR1 and CDR2 (germline): LNHDA, SQIVND (reference sequence). CDR3 bases: TGTGCCAGTAGATCCATTCTGGAGGGCAATCAGCCCCAGCATTTT. Residues: CASRSILEGNQPQHF.

The chain's CDR3 is CASSLAGTGLEKLFF. In DNA form, the CDR3 reads TGTGCCAGCAGCTTAGCTGGGACAGGGCTTGAAAAACTGTTTTTT. The chain employs TRBV7-2 and TRBJ1-4; 9 bases are shared with TRBD1. The germline CDR1 and CDR2 sequences are SGHTA and FQGNSA. CDR3 size: 15 residues. V dropped 0 bases and J dropped 7; count of bases not matched to a gene: 3.

The chain recombines TRBV12-3 or TRBV12-4 with TRBJ1-1; tentatively, D is TRBD1 (6 bases). This CDR3 spans 13 amino acids. V was trimmed by 5 bases and J by 6 bases, leaving 13 bases between them. The CDR3: CASSEGVSAEAFF. In DNA form, the CDR3 reads TGTGCCAGCAGTGAGGGGGTTTCGGCTGAAGCTTTCTTT.

J is TRBJ2-2 and V is TRBV18, with D possibly matching TRBD2 (6 bases). CDR1 is KGHSH, CDR2 LQKENI, per germline. V was pared by 0 bases and J by 2 bases, with 10 bases between. The CDR3 runs to 16 residues. This CDR3 reads CASSPPSLANTGELFF. DNA of the CDR3: TGTGCCAGCTCACCACCGTCACTAGCTAACACCGGGGAGCTGTTTTTT.

This chain links TRBV28 with TRBJ2-5; the D gene is possibly TRBD1 (5 bases). The length of the CDR3 is 15 residues. The germline V gene encodes CDR1 MDHEN and CDR2 SYDVKM. V lost 4 bases and J lost 5, with 17 bases in between. The CDR3 region is CASSSAGQGGETQYF. CDR3 DNA: TGTGCCAGCAGTTCCGCCGGGCAGGGTGGGGAGACCCAGTACTTC.

The chain combines TRBV27 with TRBJ1-1; D gene ambiguous. Germline lookup yields CDR1 MNHEY and CDR2 SMNVEV (reference sequence). The CDR3 loop spans 13 amino acids. Trimming stripped 3 bases from V and 3 bases from J, with 8 bases between. The CDR3 region is CASSLRPDTEAFF. DNA of the CDR3: TGTGCCAGCAGTTTGCGTCCGGACACTGAAGCTTTCTTT.

This rearrangement joins TRBV9 to TRBJ1-1; the D is unclear. In germline, CDR1 is SGDLS, CDR2 YYNGEE. The ends were cut back, 4 bases at V and 4 bases at J, with 5 bases in the middle. CDR3 size: 11 residues. CDR3 bases: TGTGCCAGCAGCCCTCGCACTGAAGCTTTCTTT. Translating it yields CASSPRTEAFF.

The genes are TRBV5-4 and TRBJ1-4, with D maybe TRBD1 (6 bases). The germline CDR1 and CDR2 sequences are SGHNT and YYREEE (reference sequence). Trimming removed 0 bases from V and 3 bases from J, with 12 bases in between. This CDR3 comprises 16 residues. The CDR3 here is CASSLGAGAANEKLFF. Here the CDR3 DNA reads TGTGCCAGCAGCTTGGGGGCAGGGGCGGCTAATGAAAAACTGTTTTTT.

This chain uses TRBV5-4 with TRBJ1-1; TRBD1 might be the D (6 bases). This CDR3 is 12 amino acids long. From germline, CDR1 is SGHNT and CDR2 YYREEE (reference sequence). Trimming left V 5 bases short and J 10 bases short, with 15 bases between. The CDR3 here is CASRLWGRPAFF. DNA for the CDR3: TGTGCCAGCAGACTATGGGGGCGCCCAGCTTTCTTT.

This chain uses TRBV5-1 with TRBJ1-1, with 9 bases fitting TRBD1. Germline assignment: CDR1 SGHRS and CDR2 YFSETQ. The CDR3 is made up of 14 amino acids. The trim removed 4 bases at V and 2 bases at J, leaving 3 bases unmatched. The CDR3: CASSPGQGNTEAFF. In nucleotides, the CDR3 is TGCGCCAGCAGCCCGGGACAGGGAAACACTGAAGCTTTCTTT.

V and J are TRBV5-1 and TRBJ1-2; 7 bases match TRBD1. Germline lookup yields CDR1 SGHRS and CDR2 YFSETQ. The CDR3 has 13 amino acids. V trimming: 3 bases; J trimming: 2 bases; junction bases outside the gene matches: 1. CDR3: CASSSGQNYGYTF. The CDR3 bases are TGCGCCAGCAGCTCGGGACAGAACTATGGCTACACCTTC.

V is TRBV2 and J is TRBJ2-7; 7 bases are a match to TRBD2. CDR1 is SNHLY and CDR2 is FYNNEI in the germline V gene. V dropped 6 bases and J dropped 12; count of bases not matched to a gene: 11. The CDR3 sequence is 12 residues long. CDR3 protein: CASSPRSGKGYF. DNA for the CDR3: TGTGCCAGCAGCCCGAGGAGCGGGAAGGGGTACTTC.